This T cell receptor beta chain was documented in a study of human versus mouse CDR3 diversity and MHC coevolution. For the study at large: The immunoSEQ assay reportedly detects one in 200,000 T cells. Each sample yielded roughly 5.5 x 10^6 to 1.8 x 10^7 valid reads.

Broader study findings: The lowest clonal inequality scores came from most of the three human donors. iCHAO1 estimated the human TCR beta repertoire at roughly 1.6 million clonotypes.

TCRdb keeps only in-frame clones here, not all; method: immunoSEQ multiplex PCR. The repertoire holds about 77,000 clones, 85% to 95% seen once, with roughly 0.15% in the top ten. Germline loops: CDR1 SGHAT, CDR2 FQNNGV. V trimming: 4 bases; J trimming: 1 base; junction bases outside the gene matches: 4. The CDR3 covers 15 residues. As to this clone: Its target is unknown.

This receptor was identified in a person aged 30 to 69 in good health. Material: naive CD4+ T cells from blood. Subset described: CD45RO-negative CD62L-positive naive CD4 T cells. The chain recombines TRBV11-2 with TRBJ2-1; 7 positions match TRBD1. CDR3 bases: TGTGCCAGCAGCTCACTACAGGGGTCCTACAATGAGCAGTTCTTC. Amino acid sequence: CASSSLQGSYNEQFF.